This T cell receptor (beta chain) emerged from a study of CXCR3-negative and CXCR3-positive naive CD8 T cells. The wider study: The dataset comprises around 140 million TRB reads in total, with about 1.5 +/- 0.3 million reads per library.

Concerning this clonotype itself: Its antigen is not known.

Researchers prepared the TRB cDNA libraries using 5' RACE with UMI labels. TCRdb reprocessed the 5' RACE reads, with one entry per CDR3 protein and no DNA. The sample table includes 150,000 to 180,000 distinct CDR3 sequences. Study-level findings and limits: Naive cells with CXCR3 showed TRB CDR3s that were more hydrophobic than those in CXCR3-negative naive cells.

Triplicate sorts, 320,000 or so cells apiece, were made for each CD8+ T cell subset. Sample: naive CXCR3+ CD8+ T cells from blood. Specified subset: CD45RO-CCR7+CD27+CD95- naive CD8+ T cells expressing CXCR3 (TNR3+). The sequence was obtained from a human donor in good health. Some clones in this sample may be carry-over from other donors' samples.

The CDR3 protein is CSVEALSGGGLNEQYF. The chain combines TRBV29-1 with TRBJ2-7; TCRdb's assignment of TRBD2 cannot be checked, as there is no DNA. CDR3 length: 16 residues. CDR1 is SQVTM, CDR2 ANQGSEA, per germline.